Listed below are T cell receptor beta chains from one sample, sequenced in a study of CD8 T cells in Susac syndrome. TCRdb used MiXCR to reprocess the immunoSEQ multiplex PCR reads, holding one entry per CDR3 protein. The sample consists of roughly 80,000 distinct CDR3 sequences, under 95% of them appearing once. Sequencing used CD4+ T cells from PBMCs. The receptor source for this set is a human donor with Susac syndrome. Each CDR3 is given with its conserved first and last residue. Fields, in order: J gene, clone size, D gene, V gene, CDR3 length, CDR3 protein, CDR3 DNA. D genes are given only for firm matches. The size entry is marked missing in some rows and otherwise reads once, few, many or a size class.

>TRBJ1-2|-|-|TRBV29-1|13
CSAQGNANYGYTF
TGCAGCGCCCAGGGAAATGCTAACTATGGCTACACCTTC
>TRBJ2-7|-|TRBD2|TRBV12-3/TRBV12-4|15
CASSTGLAGGYEQYF
TGTGCCAGCAGTACAGGACTAGCGGGAGGCTACGAGCAGTACTTC
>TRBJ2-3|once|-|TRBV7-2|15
CASSLVGISTDTQYF
TGTGCCAGCAGCTTAGTTGGTATCTCCACAGATACGCAGTATTTT
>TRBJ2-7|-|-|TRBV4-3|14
CASSQESSLYEQYF
TGCGCCAGCAGCCAAGAATCCAGCCTCTACGAGCAGTACTTC
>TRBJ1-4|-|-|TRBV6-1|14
CVSREWVTNEKLFF
TGTGTCTCCAGGGAGTGGGTAACTAATGAAAAACTGTTTTTT
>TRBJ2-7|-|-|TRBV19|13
CASSKDGTEEQYF
TGTGCCAGTAGTAAGGACGGGACGGAAGAGCAGTACTTC
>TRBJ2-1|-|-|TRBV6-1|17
CASSEYHSGISYNEQFF
TGTGCCAGCAGCGAGTACCATAGCGGAATCTCCTACAATGAGCAGTTCTTC
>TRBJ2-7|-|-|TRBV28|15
CASSLSGGGKHEQYF
TGTGCCAGCAGCCTATCCGGGGGCGGCAAGCACGAGCAGTACTTC
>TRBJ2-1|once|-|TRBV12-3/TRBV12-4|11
CASSLPTEQFF
TGTGCCAGCAGTTTACCCACTGAGCAGTTCTTC
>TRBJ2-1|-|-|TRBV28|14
CASSFGYYHNEQFF
TGTGCCAGCAGTTTTGGGTACTACCACAATGAGCAGTTCTTC
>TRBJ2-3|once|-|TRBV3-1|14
CASSHWGSTDTQYF
TGTGCCAGCAGCCATTGGGGGTCAACAGATACGCAGTATTTT
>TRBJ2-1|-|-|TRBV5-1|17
CASSLNAGLRFYNEQFF
TGCGCCAGCAGCTTGAACGCCGGGCTCCGTTTTTACAATGAGCAGTTCTTC
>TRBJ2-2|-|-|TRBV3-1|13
CASNPLGTGELFF
TGTGCCAGCAACCCTTTGGGCACCGGGGAGCTGTTTTTT
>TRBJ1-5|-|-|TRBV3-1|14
CASSRTPGNQPQHF
TGTGCCAGCAGCCGGACCCCCGGCAATCAGCCCCAGCATTTT
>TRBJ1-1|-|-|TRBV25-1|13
CASSEYLFREAFF
TGTGCCAGCAGTGAATATTTATTCCGGGAAGCTTTCTTT
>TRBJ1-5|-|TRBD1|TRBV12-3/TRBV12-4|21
CASSLRSLARLGTGGRQPQHF
TGTGCCAGCAGTTTAAGATCGTTAGCTCGCTTGGGGACAGGGGGTCGTCAGCCCCAGCATTTT